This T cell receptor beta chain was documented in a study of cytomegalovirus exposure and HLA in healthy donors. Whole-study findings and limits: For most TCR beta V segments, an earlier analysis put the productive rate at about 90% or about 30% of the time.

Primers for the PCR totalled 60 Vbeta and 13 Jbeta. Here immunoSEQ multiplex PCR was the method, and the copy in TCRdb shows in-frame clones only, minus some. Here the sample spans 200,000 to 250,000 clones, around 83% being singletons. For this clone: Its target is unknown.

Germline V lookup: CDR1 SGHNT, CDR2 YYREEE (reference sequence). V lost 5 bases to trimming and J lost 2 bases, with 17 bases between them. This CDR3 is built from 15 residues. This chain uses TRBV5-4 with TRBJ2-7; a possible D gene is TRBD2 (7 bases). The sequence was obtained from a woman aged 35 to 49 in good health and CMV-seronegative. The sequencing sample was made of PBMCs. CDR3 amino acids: CASSHPRGAAYEQYF. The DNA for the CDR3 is TGTGCCAGCAGTCATCCTCGGGGGGCGGCCTACGAGCAGTACTTC.